Listed here are 23 T cell receptor beta chains from one sample, sequenced in a study of OX40 agonist ivuxolimab in advanced cancers. Libraries were made using the immunoSEQ multiplex PCR assay. TCRdb retrieved this table from immuneACCESS and kept in-frame rearrangements only. Not all clones are present; in checked studies, unresolved V genes account for under half, and no reason is known for the remainder. Here the sample has about 70,000 clones; around 80% occur a single time. The leading ten clones occupy 6.5% to 7.5% of the sample. Material: CD4+ or CD8+ T cells sorted from blood, obtained in a trial of the OX40 agonist ivuxolimab. The origin of the receptors is an adult with an advanced solid tumor such as melanoma, head and neck, liver or kidney cancer.

CDR3 region: CASSLDGNTDTQYF. CDR3 coding DNA: TGTGCCAGTAGCCTGGACGGTAACACAGATACGCAGTATTTT. The chain has TRBV19 and TRBJ2-3, with D unclear. Trimming pared 6 bases from V and 2 bases from J, leaving 12 bases between. CDR1 is LNHDA, CDR2 SQIVND, per germline (reference sequence). This CDR3 region has 14 residues.

This clone was seen a handful of times. The chain uses TRBV7-9 and TRBJ1-5; no definite D call. V lost 5 bases to trimming and J lost 0 bases, with 14 bases between them. Germline CDR1 SEHNR, CDR2 FQNEAQ (reference sequence). There are 16 residues in the CDR3. CDR3 amino acids: CASSHHLGDSNQPQHF. The CDR3 region has the DNA TGTGCCAGCAGCCATCACCTCGGAGATAGCAATCAGCCCCAGCATTTT.

This clone was counted at least ten times. The chain has TRBV7-3 and TRBJ2-2; D unresolved. CDR1 is SGHTA, CDR2 FQGTGA, per germline. CDR3 size: 15 residues. The V end was cut by 1 base, the J end by 5 bases, with 11 bases between. The CDR3: CASSLSDHQTGELFF. In nucleotides, the CDR3 is TGTGCCAGCAGCTTAAGCGACCATCAGACCGGGGAGCTGTTTTTT.

The chain has TRBV27 and TRBJ2-7; D ambiguous. Germline assignment: CDR1 MNHEY and CDR2 SMNVEV (reference sequence). The CDR3 sequence is 16 residues long. Trimming cost V 4 bases and J 3 bases, with 19 bases left between them. The CDR3 here is CASSSTTDMPYYEQYF. For the CDR3, the DNA is TGTGCCAGCAGTTCAACGACCGATATGCCATACTACGAGCAGTACTTC.

The V and J genes are TRBV28 and TRBJ2-4; perhaps D is TRBD1 or TRBD2 (5 bases each). V was shortened by 8 bases and J by 2 bases, with 16 bases between the two germline ends. This CDR3 region has 15 residues. Germline V CDR1 and CDR2: MDHEN, SYDVKM. CDR3 sequence (DNA): TGTGCCAGCGTGGGAGTGACGGGGCCCAAAAACATTCAGTACTTC. Protein: CASVGVTGPKNIQYF.

The chain recombines TRBV2 with TRBJ2-5, with TRBD1 matching 7 bases. This CDR3 region has 14 residues. J lost 2 bases, V lost 6 bases, and 6 bases had no gene match. The V gene's germline CDR1 is SNHLY and CDR2 FYNNEI. The CDR3, as DNA: TGTGCCAGCAGCCCGGGACAGCCTCAAGAGACCCAGTACTTC. Translation: CASSPGQPQETQYF.

This chain connects TRBV5-4 to TRBJ1-4; the match to TRBD1 covers 9 bases. Unmatched junction bases numbered 6, after V lost 4 bases and J lost 8 bases. Germline loops: CDR1 SGHNT, CDR2 YYREEE (reference sequence). The CDR3 extends over 14 amino acids. The CDR3 loop reads CASSRDRAGEKLFF. The CDR3, as DNA: TGTGCCAGCAGCCGGGACAGGGCTGGCGAAAAACTGTTTTTT.

The chain is built from TRBV7-9 and TRBJ2-5; possible D gene TRBD2, 5 bases. V was shortened by 9 bases and J by 5 bases, with 16 bases between the two germline ends. The germline gives CDR1 SEHNR, CDR2 FQNEAQ (reference sequence). CDR3 length: 13 amino acids. In DNA, the CDR3 is TGTGCCAGTGGGAATTGGGGAGAGGAGACCCAGTACTTC. Its protein is CASGNWGEETQYF. Based on the CDR3 plus reference TRBV7-9 and TRBJ2-5, the full variable domain is DTGVSQNPRHKITKRGQNVTFRCDPISEHNRLYWYRQTLGQGPEFLTYFQNEAQLEKSRLLSDRFSAERPKGSFSTLEIQRTEQGDSAMYLCASGNWGEETQYFGPGTRLLVL.

The chain has TRBV11-2 and TRBJ2-1, with D possibly being TRBD2 (6 bases). The germline V gene has CDR1 SGHAT and CDR2 FQNNGV. The CDR3 is 16 residues long. V was clipped by 1 base and J by 5 bases, with 15 bases between them. The CDR3 DNA follows: TGTGCCAGCAGCTTAGTGCGGGGAAGTACGAACAATGAGCAGTTCTTC. Amino acid sequence: CASSLVRGSTNNEQFF.

Only a few counts were recorded for this clone. DNA of the CDR3: TGTGCCAGCGGGCTCCTGAGTAACAATGAGCAGTTCTTC. This gives the protein CASGLLSNNEQFF. The chain links TRBV6-6 to TRBJ2-1; D unresolved. V was shortened by 8 bases and J by 5 bases, with 13 bases between the two germline ends. The CDR3 covers 13 residues. The germline V gene has CDR1 MNHNY and CDR2 SVGAGI (reference sequence).

The V and J genes are TRBV4-1 and TRBJ1-2; 7 bases agree with TRBD1. V gave up 2 bases and J gave up 5 bases; unmatched junction bases: 17. The CDR3 extends over 18 amino acids. The germline V gene encodes CDR1 MGHRA and CDR2 YSYEKL. For the CDR3, the DNA is TGCGCCAGCAGCCAACCGATACGACGACAGGGACGTGAATATGGCTACACCTTC. Translation gives CASSQPIRRQGREYGYTF.

DNA of the CDR3: TGTGCCAGCAGTGGGGGGTTTAATAACTATGGCTACACCTTC. Protein sequence: CASSGGFNNYGYTF. V is TRBV28 and J is TRBJ1-2, with a possible D match to TRBD1 (5 bases). CDR1 and CDR2 (germline): MDHEN, SYDVKM. The CDR3 has 14 amino acids. Trimming took 5 bases from V and 1 from J, leaving 11 bases between them.

V is TRBV7-8 and J is TRBJ2-3; 7 bases line up with TRBD1. CDR1 is SGHVS and CDR2 is FQNEAQ in the germline V gene. The CDR3 has 15 residues. With V trimmed by 5 bases and J by 4 bases, 9 bases remained unmatched. The CDR3 sequence is CASSPRQGGADTQYF. The CDR3 nucleotides read TGTGCCAGCAGCCCCCGACAGGGTGGTGCAGATACGCAGTATTTT. Full variable domain (rest looked up from reference TRBV7-8 and TRBJ2-3): GAGVSQSPRYKVAKRGQDVALRCDPISGHVSLFWYQQALGQGPEFLTYFQNEAQLDKSGLPSDRFFAERPEGSVSTLKIQRTQQEDSAVYLCASSPRQGGADTQYFGPGTRLTVL.

This chain uses TRBV30 with TRBJ1-1; D unclear. Trimming pared 2 bases from V and 3 bases from J, leaving 19 bases between. The CDR3 length is 16 residues. The germline V gene encodes CDR1 GTSNPN and CDR2 SVGIG (reference sequence). The DNA for the CDR3 is TGTGCCTGGAGTCGGAATCTGGCCGCCCGGGACACTGAAGCTTTCTTT. As protein: CAWSRNLAARDTEAFF.

This clone came up a few times. The chain uses TRBV2 and TRBJ2-1, with D perhaps given as TRBD1 or TRBD2 (5 bases each). Trimming removed 7 bases at V and 2 bases at J, with 9 bases between. Germline V gives CDR1 SNHLY, CDR2 FYNNEI. The CDR3 totals 13 residues. The DNA of the CDR3 is TGTGCCAGCAATGGGGGAGCCTACAATGAGCAGTTCTTC. Protein product: CASNGGAYNEQFF. Combining the CDR3 with reference TRBV2 and TRBJ2-1 gives the whole variable domain EPEVTQTPSHQVTQMGQEVILRCVPISNHLYFYWYRQILGQKVEFLVSFYNNEISEKSEIFDDQFSVERPDGSNFTLKIRSTKLEDSAMYFCASNGGAYNEQFFGPGTRLTVL.

The J gene is TRBJ2-2, the V gene TRBV6-6; D is ambiguous. CDR3 length: 12 amino acids. The germline CDR1 and CDR2 sequences are MNHNY and SVGAGI (reference sequence). Trimming stripped 4 bases from V and 2 bases from J, with 2 bases between. For the CDR3, the DNA is TGTGCCAGCAGTTCCAACACCGGGGAGCTGTTTTTT. Protein: CASSSNTGELFF.

The chain carries TRBV11-1 and TRBJ1-1; D gene uncertain. This CDR3 has 14 residues. V shed 1 base and J shed 1 base, with 7 bases lying between them. Germline V gene sequence: CDR1 SGHAT, CDR2 FQDESV (reference sequence). CDR3 DNA: TGTGCCAGCAGCTTAGAACTGGCGAACACTGAAGCTTTCTTT. The encoded protein is CASSLELANTEAFF.

V is TRBV2 and J is TRBJ2-5; a possible D gene is TRBD1 (5 bases). Germline values: CDR1 SNHLY, CDR2 FYNNEI. This CDR3 has 17 residues. V was clipped by 2 bases and J by 5 bases, with 21 bases between them. The DNA of the CDR3 is TGTGCCAGCAGTGAAAGGTCCCCCAGGGTGGCTTTGGAGACCCAGTACTTC. This gives the protein CASSERSPRVALETQYF.

There are a few counts of this clone. The J gene is TRBJ2-6, the V gene TRBV6-5; D ambiguous. The CDR3 is 15 residues long. Germline lookup yields CDR1 MNHEY and CDR2 SVGAGI. V shed 10 bases and J shed 0 bases, with 13 bases lying between them. Here the CDR3 reads CATSREHSGANVLTF. For the CDR3, the DNA is TGTGCCACCAGCCGAGAGCACTCTGGGGCCAACGTCCTGACTTTC.

The V and J genes are TRBV2 and TRBJ1-2, with TRBD1 matching over 9 bases. The trim removed 7 bases at V and 8 bases at J, leaving 14 bases unmatched. The CDR3 is 15 residues long. Germline CDR1 is SNHLY and CDR2 is FYNNEI. This CDR3 is CASTTYRGPYRGYTF. In nucleotides, the CDR3 is TGTGCCAGCACCACTTACAGGGGGCCCTATCGAGGCTACACCTTC.

The chain has TRBV7-2 and TRBJ2-2, with D possibly TRBD1 on 6 matching bases. Germline CDR1 is SGHTA and CDR2 is FQGNSA. The V end was cut by 2 bases, the J end by 5 bases, with 12 bases between. The CDR3 covers 15 residues. The CDR3 DNA reads as TGTGCCAGCAGCTTATTGGGGGCGCATACCGGGGAGCTGTTTTTT. Translated, it gives CASSLLGAHTGELFF.

This clone was detected only once. The CDR3 loop reads CASSGQGSNGYTF. DNA for the CDR3: TGTGCCAGCAGCGGACAGGGAAGTAATGGCTACACCTTC. The chain combines TRBV27 with TRBJ1-2, with 8 bases matching TRBD1. V lost 6 bases and J lost 6; bases outside the gene matches: 6. The CDR3 extends over 13 amino acids. The germline V gene has CDR1 MNHEY and CDR2 SMNVEV (reference sequence).

The chain couples TRBV19 to TRBJ1-5; D is uncertain. V was pared by 3 bases and J by 6 bases, with 12 bases between. This CDR3 has 14 amino acids. CDR1 and CDR2 (germline): LNHDA, SQIVND (reference sequence). In DNA, the CDR3 is TGTGCCAGTAGTATCTTCGGCGAGGGTCAGCCCCAGCATTTT. Protein product: CASSIFGEGQPQHF.